The source of this T cell receptor beta chain is a study of T-cell memory formation after mild COVID-19 (dated by TCRdb to about 2021). The study in broad terms: TCR sequence clusters from the two donors were largely donor specific. Longitudinal TCRalpha and TCRbeta repertoire sequencing tracked T-cell clones expanding and contracting after mild COVID-19 in two donors. The cohort was made up of two young adult volunteers, one female and one male, who were previously healthy. Study-wide findings and limitations: SARS-CoV-2 specificity was not confirmed for the second-wave clones peaking on day 37. The detection of some responding clones in pre-infection memory suggests that pre-existing cross-reactive memory T cells joined the SARS-CoV-2 response. Contracting CD4+ clones were located mainly in the CM and EM memory subsets, whereas CD8+ clones were found to be enriched in EMRA. From day 15 to 85, contracting clones showed balanced CD4/CD8 phenotypes, whereas a second wave of clones that expanded from day 15 to 37 leaned towards CD4+. Only a couple of mild cases were covered by the study, and larger cohorts that include severe cases with pre-infection samples were considered necessary.

Deletion took 4 bases off V and 3 bases off J, with a span of 6 bases between the germline ends. There are 12 amino acids in the CDR3, from cysteine to phenylalanine inclusive. The read is trimmed to its CDR3 DNA, 36 bases read in frame from base 1. The germline V gene encodes CDR1 ENHRY and CDR2 SYGVKD. The sequencer was an Illumina NovaSeq 6000. cDNA libraries for TCRalpha and TCRbeta were prepared by 5'RACE using constant-segment primers, with sample barcodes and unique molecular identifiers added. Trizol reagent was used to extract RNA from every sample. Amplification of the libraries took two PCR steps, and the second step added a second sample barcode plus Illumina TruSeq adapters. Sequencing of libraries was performed on an Illumina NovaSeq with 2 x 150 bp paired-end reads. In the authors' own workflow: With migec v1.2.7, reads were demultiplexed and then collapsed into UMI-guided consensus sequences. Using mixcr v2.1.11, UMI consensuses were aligned to TRA and TRB V and J templates and then assembled into clonotypes. Expanded or contracted clonotypes were those called significant by both edgeR and NoisET, with noise models trained on biological replicates. For edgeR calls, the cutoffs were a false discovery rate-adjusted p below 0.01 and a log2 fold-change threshold of 1. As an exploratory analysis of dynamics, max-normalized trajectories of the 1000 most abundant clonotypes were examined by PCA with hierarchical clustering. The CD4 or CD8 phenotype of responding clones was assigned using the separately sequenced CD4+ and CD8+ repertoires. TCRdb reworked the public reads: Q25 trimming with fastp, MiXCR clone assembly, productive beta chains retained. When rows share a CDR3 protein, they turn into one entry using the most common DNA and genes. These V and J calls rely on TCRdb rather than the paper's analysis. The sample yields tens of thousands of distinct CDR3 sequences; over 15% were counted once. The biggest ten clones account for 30% to 35% of the sample.

A remark on this clonotype: The antigen this receptor binds is unknown. No much larger clonotype is one base removed from it; base qualities were not supplied.

Ficoll-Paque density gradient centrifugation was the method used to isolate PBMCs. The chain employs TRBV10-3 and TRBJ1-1, and TRBD1 may be the D gene, going by 5 matching bases. The specimen sequenced was PBMCs or a T cell subset sorted from them (not recorded which). The TCR was taken from an adult woman who had mild COVID-19 (a few samples of this study predate the infection). The sample titles of this study are shuffled in the database, so cell type and time point are left out; the donor was told from shared clones. The DNA sequence is given as TGTGCCATCAGTGTAGGGGACACTGAAGCTTTCTTT. It is translated as CAISVGDTEAFF.